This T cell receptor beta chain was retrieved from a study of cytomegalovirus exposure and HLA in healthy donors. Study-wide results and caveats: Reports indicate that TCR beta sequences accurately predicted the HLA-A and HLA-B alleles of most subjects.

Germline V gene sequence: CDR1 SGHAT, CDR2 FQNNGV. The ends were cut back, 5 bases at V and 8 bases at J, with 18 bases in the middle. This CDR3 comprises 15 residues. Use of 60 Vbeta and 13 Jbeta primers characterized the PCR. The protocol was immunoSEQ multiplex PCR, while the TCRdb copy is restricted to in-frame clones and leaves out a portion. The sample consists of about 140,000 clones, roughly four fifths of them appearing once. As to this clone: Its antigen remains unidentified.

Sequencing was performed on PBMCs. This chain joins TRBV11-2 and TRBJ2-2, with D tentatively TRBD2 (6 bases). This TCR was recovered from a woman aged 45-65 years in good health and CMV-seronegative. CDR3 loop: CASSPRRGELGELFF. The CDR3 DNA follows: TGTGCCAGCAGCCCGCGGCGGGGTGAGCTGGGGGAGCTGTTTTTT.